Listed here are 22 T cell receptor beta chains from one sample, sequenced in a study of blood T cell repertoires in COVID-19. The table came from immunoSEQ multiplex PCR; TCRdb's copy has only in-frame clones and leaves some out. The repertoire has 150,000 or so clones, around four fifths of them found once; the top ten carry around 4.8%. Sequencing was performed on PBMCs or T cells enriched from blood (not recorded which). These receptors all come from a woman aged 50 to 60 who had recovered from COVID-19.

V is TRBV20-1 and J is TRBJ2-1, with D perhaps TRBD2 (5 bases). From germline, CDR1 is DFQATT and CDR2 SNEGSKA (reference sequence). Trimming stripped 3 bases from V and 6 bases from J, with 21 bases between. The CDR3 runs 16 residues. This chain's CDR3 is CSASGLKDSPTNEQFF. In DNA, the CDR3 is TGCAGTGCTAGTGGTCTAAAGGACTCCCCAACCAATGAGCAGTTCTTC.

The J gene is TRBJ1-2, the V gene TRBV9; D is possibly TRBD1 (5 bases). This CDR3 region has 20 residues. Trimming stripped 0 bases from V and 7 bases from J, with 31 bases between. Germline-derived CDR1 and CDR2 are SGDLS and YYNGEE. The CDR3 loop is CASSVDVTGKGTPGGGGYTF. The CDR3 coding sequence is TGTGCCAGCAGCGTAGATGTCACGGGGAAGGGGACCCCCGGGGGTGGTGGCTACACCTTC.

J is TRBJ2-2 and V is TRBV12-5, with a weak D call TRBD1 (6 bases). The germline CDR1 and CDR2 sequences are LGHNT and FRNRAP. Deletions cut 6 bases from V and 0 bases from J, with 17 bases between. CDR3 length: 17 amino acids. CDR3 sequence reads: CASGPNRVATNTGELFF. In DNA form, the CDR3 reads TGTGCTAGTGGCCCTAACAGGGTCGCCACGAACACCGGGGAGCTGTTTTTT.

This clone was counted a single time. The gene calls are TRBV3-1 (or the pseudogene TRBV3-2) and TRBJ2-3, with 12 bases aligning to TRBD2. This CDR3 region has 18 residues. Germline V gives CDR1 LGHDT, CDR2 YNNKEL (reference sequence). V lost 4 bases, J lost 7 bases, and 15 bases stayed unmatched. This CDR3 is CASSPLPWTSGVANTQYF. In nucleotides, the CDR3 is TGTGCCAGCAGCCCCCTCCCCTGGACTAGCGGGGTGGCGAATACGCAGTATTTT.

J is TRBJ1-2 and V is TRBV27, with D possibly being TRBD1 (5 bases). Between the trimmed V and J ends, which lost 4 bases and 1 base, there was a span of 7 bases. Germline loops: CDR1 MNHEY, CDR2 SMNVEV (reference sequence). The CDR3 has 13 residues. The DNA for the CDR3 is TGTGCCAGCAGTTCACAGGTTAACTATGGCTACACCTTC. Amino acid sequence: CASSSQVNYGYTF.

The chain joins TRBV21-1 to TRBJ2-7; TRBD2 reflects the table's D call only, with no check against the DNA. TRBV21-1 is designated a pseudogene. The CDR3 length is 16 residues. The CDR3 sequence: CASSKLGDLAMGEQYV. The DNA of the CDR3 is TGTGCCAGCAGCAAACTCGGGGACTTGGCTATGGGCGAGCAGTACGTC.

The J gene is TRBJ2-1, the V gene TRBV9; 11 nucleotides agree with TRBD2. With 4 bases clipped from V and 8 bases from J, the junction kept 8 bases outside the gene matches. This CDR3 is built from 15 residues. Germline CDR1 is SGDLS and CDR2 is YYNGEE. The CDR3 coding sequence is TGTGCCAGCAGCCCGCTAGCGGGAGGTAGCGATGAGCAGTTCTTC. The encoded protein is CASSPLAGGSDEQFF.

This clone was picked up a small number of times. V gene TRBV19 combines with J gene TRBJ1-2; D is undetermined. V was shortened by 7 bases and J by 3 bases, with 15 bases between the two germline ends. Germline loops: CDR1 LNHDA, CDR2 SQIVND (reference sequence). The CDR3 runs to 14 residues. The CDR3 bases are TGTGCCAGTAAGGGTTCTGAGGGTTACTATGGCTACACCTTC. Encoded protein: CASKGSEGYYGYTF.

This chain links TRBV5-1 with TRBJ1-4, with TRBD1 matching 7 bases. With 4 bases clipped from V and 4 bases from J, the junction kept 7 bases outside the gene matches. CDR1 and CDR2 (germline): SGHRS, YFSETQ. The CDR3 contains 15 residues. DNA for the CDR3: TGCGCCAGCAGCAAAGGACAGGCCCTTAATGAAAAACTGTTTTTT. Amino acids: CASSKGQALNEKLFF.

The chain uses TRBV7-9 and TRBJ1-3; TRBD1 matches 7 bases. The CDR3 sequence is 15 residues long. In germline, CDR1 is SEHNR, CDR2 FQNEAQ (reference sequence). The J segment lost 4 bases and the V segment lost 4 bases, leaving 7 bases of the junction unmatched. CDR3 DNA: TGTGCCAGCAGCTCGCCGATGGACAGGGGAAACACCATATATTTT. Translating gives CASSSPMDRGNTIYF. Complete variable domain (other parts from reference TRBV7-9 and TRBJ1-3): DTGVSQNPRHKITKRGQNVTFRCDPISEHNRLYWYRQTLGQGPEFLTYFQNEAQLEKSRLLSDRFSAERPKGSFSTLEIQRTEQGDSAMYLCASSSPMDRGNTIYFGEGSWLTVV.

This rearrangement joins TRBV15 to TRBJ2-5, with 14 bases lining up with TRBD2. V trimming: 6 bases; J trimming: 5 bases; junction bases outside the gene matches: 8. The CDR3 is 16 amino acids. CDR1 and CDR2 from the germline V gene are LNHNV and YYDKDF (reference sequence). This chain's CDR3 is CATSSGTSGSGETQYF. The DNA for the CDR3 is TGTGCCACCAGTAGCGGGACTAGCGGGAGCGGTGAGACCCAGTACTTC.

The chain couples TRBV18 to TRBJ1-5, with 8 bases lining up with TRBD1. Trimming cost V 6 bases and J 2 bases; bases outside gene matches: 9. The germline V gene encodes CDR1 KGHSH and CDR2 LQKENI. CDR3 length: 16 amino acids. Written as DNA, the CDR3 is TGTGCCAGCTCCCCCCAGGGGGCGCCTGGCAATCAGCCCCAGCATTTT. It codes for CASSPQGAPGNQPQHF. The variable domain in full, with the rest retrieved from reference TRBV18 and TRBJ1-5, is NAGVMQNPRHLVRRRGQEARLRCSPMKGHSHVYWYRQLPEEGLKFMVYLQKENIIDESGMPKERFSAEFPKEGPSILRIQQVVRGDSAAYFCASSPQGAPGNQPQHFGDGTRLSIL.

This chain links TRBV28 with TRBJ1-5; possible D gene TRBD1, 6 bases. CDR1 and CDR2 from the germline V gene are MDHEN and SYDVKM. This CDR3 has 14 residues. V was pared by 7 bases and J by 8 bases, with 18 bases between. CDR3 DNA: TGTGCCAGCATCATAACAGGGAGTGGTGAGCCCCAGCATTTT. This sequence encodes CASIITGSGEPQHF.

The chain is built from TRBV7-8 and TRBJ1-1, with D possibly matching TRBD1 (6 bases). Trimming pared 5 bases from V and 4 bases from J, leaving 14 bases between. The CDR3 is 14 residues long. In germline, CDR1 is SGHVS, CDR2 FQNEAQ. The CDR3: CASSHNRAATEAFF. CDR3 DNA: TGTGCCAGCAGCCACAACAGGGCCGCCACTGAAGCTTTCTTT.

The V gene is TRBV30, the J gene TRBJ1-5; no firm D call. In germline, CDR1 is GTSNPN, CDR2 SVGIG (reference sequence). V was clipped by 0 bases and J by 11 bases, with 14 bases between them. This CDR3 has 13 amino acids. The DNA of the CDR3 is TGTGCCTGGAGTGTAGGTTCAGGCAAGTCCCAGCATTTT. Amino acid sequence: CAWSVGSGKSQHF.

The chain combines TRBV29-1 with TRBJ2-7; 11 bases agree with TRBD1. Germline CDR1 reads SQVTM; CDR2 reads ANQGSEA. The junction had 10 bases not matched to a gene; V was cut back by 3 bases and J by 6 bases. The CDR3 contains 15 residues. CDR3 sequence: CSVDVRRTGGVEQYV. The CDR3 DNA reads TGCAGCGTTGATGTTCGGCGGACAGGGGGCGTCGAGCAGTACGTC.

This chain links TRBV27 with TRBJ1-1; TRBD1 is a possible D gene (6 bases). Germline-derived CDR1 and CDR2 are MNHEY and SMNVEV (reference sequence). V was cut by 0 bases and J by 3 bases, with 23 bases left in between. The CDR3 runs to 19 residues. This chain's CDR3 is CASSLSKGVGRGGYTEAFF. CDR3 nucleotides: TGTGCCAGCAGTTTATCGAAGGGGGTGGGGCGCGGTGGATACACTGAAGCTTTCTTT.

The chain employs TRBV5-1 and TRBJ1-1; no reliable D call. Trimming left V 5 bases short and J 4 bases short, with 12 bases between. The CDR3 contains 13 residues. Germline V gene lookup returns CDR1 SGHRS and CDR2 YFSETQ. CDR3 sequence reads: CASSKPGTTEAFF. The CDR3 nucleotides read TGCGCCAGCAGTAAGCCGGGTACCACTGAAGCTTTCTTT. Full variable domain (remainder filled in from reference TRBV5-1 and TRBJ1-1): KAGVTQTPRYLIKTRGQQVTLSCSPISGHRSVSWYQQTPGQGLQFLFEYFSETQRNKGNFPGRFSGRQFSNSRSEMNVSTLELGDSALYLCASSKPGTTEAFFGQGTRLTVV.

The chain employs TRBV12-5 and TRBJ1-5, with TRBD1 identical over 8 bases. V was clipped by 8 bases and J by 6 bases; unmatched bases: 3. The CDR3 spans 12 residues. Germline CDR1 is LGHNT and CDR2 is FRNRAP. The CDR3 protein is CASSGGGQPQHF. CDR3 nucleotides: TGTGCTAGTTCAGGGGGCGGTCAGCCCCAGCATTTT.

This clone was seen a few times. This chain joins TRBV19 and TRBJ2-6; D is possibly TRBD1 (6 bases). The V end lost 8 bases, the J end lost 0 bases, and 8 bases lay between the germline ends. Germline lookup yields CDR1 LNHDA and CDR2 SQIVND (reference sequence). The CDR3 is 14 amino acids. The CDR3 region has the DNA TGTGCCAGTGCACAGGGCTCTGGGGCCAACGTCCTGACTTTC. It yields the protein CASAQGSGANVLTF.

The J gene is TRBJ1-5, the V gene TRBV28; 7 positions agree with TRBD1. This CDR3 is built from 15 residues. The V segment lost 4 bases and the J segment 4 bases; nucleotides outside the gene matches: 7. Germline V lookup: CDR1 MDHEN, CDR2 SYDVKM. The CDR3 is CASSSTMTGNQPQHF. CDR3 nucleotides: TGTGCCAGCAGTTCTACTATGACAGGGAATCAGCCCCAGCATTTT.

The CDR3 protein is CASSLDRDGAQHF. CDR3 in DNA: TGCGCCAGCAGCTTGGACAGGGATGGGGCCCAGCATTTT. The chain links TRBV5-1 to TRBJ1-5; possibly TRBD1 for D (6 bases). Trimming shortened V by 0 bases and J by 11 bases, and 12 bases separated the two germline ends. Germline CDR1 reads SGHRS; CDR2 reads YFSETQ. The length of the CDR3 is 13 residues.